The rows below give T cell receptor beta chains drawn from one sample of a study of blood T cell repertoires in COVID-19. The method was immunoSEQ multiplex PCR; TCRdb's version includes in-frame clones alone and lacks a portion of them. The sample lists some 150,000 clones, around 89% occurring once. Sequencing was done on a sample of PBMCs or T cells enriched from blood (not recorded which). Receptors originate from a woman aged 25 to 45 with acute COVID-19. CDR3s include the opening cysteine and the closing phenylalanine or tryptophan. The D gene is left open where the match is weak. Where a row states a size, it is once, few, many or the class of an expanded clone; other rows omit it.

clone_size	d_call	v_call	j_call	cdr3_nt	cdr3_aa
NA	TRBD1	TRBV4-3	TRBJ2-1	TGCGCCAGCAGCCAAGATCACCACAGGGGGGCATATGAGCAGTTCTTC	CASSQDHHRGAYEQFF
NA	TRBD1	TRBV5-8	TRBJ2-2	TGTGCCAGCAGCTCGGGACAGGGTTCGGGCACCGGGGAGCTGTTTTTT	CASSSGQGSGTGELFF
NA	NA	TRBV28	TRBJ1-4	TGTGCCAGCAATCGACCGGGGCAGGGGTATAATGAAAAACTGTTTTTT	CASNRPGQGYNEKLFF
NA	TRBD2	TRBV5-4	TRBJ2-3	TGTGCCAGCAGCACAGGGACTAGCGGGAGGGGTTCGCAGTATTTT	CASSTGTSGRGSQYF
NA	TRBD1	TRBV4-3	TRBJ2-6	TGCGCCAGCAGCCAGAATATGGACAGGTTTATATCTGGGGCCAACGTCCTGACTTTC	CASSQNMDRFISGANVLTF
NA	NA	TRBV7-9	TRBJ2-1	TGTGCCAGCAGCTTAGTAGGGCAGCAGGGGATCTACAATGAGCAGTTCTTC	CASSLVGQQGIYNEQFF
NA	TRBD2	TRBV7-3	TRBJ2-3	TGTGCCAGCAGCTTAACGTCTGCGGGAGTGTATGGAGATACGCAGTATTTT	CASSLTSAGVYGDTQYF
NA	NA	TRBV9	TRBJ2-1	TGTGCCAGCAGCGTAGGGGTGACAGCAAACAATGAGCAGTTCTTC	CASSVGVTANNEQFF
NA	NA	TRBV4-2	TRBJ1-4	TGTGCCAGCAGCCAAGATCTGTGGGGAGCTAATGAAAAACTGTTTTTT	CASSQDLWGANEKLFF
NA	NA	TRBV19	TRBJ1-1	TGTGCCAGTAGTATTGGCAACACTGAAGCTTTCTTT	CASSIGNTEAFF
NA	TRBD1	TRBV7-9	TRBJ1-2	TGTGCCAGCAGCTTTGGACAGGGGGCCAACTATGGCTACACCTTC	CASSFGQGANYGYTF
NA	NA	TRBV25-1	TRBJ1-3	TGTGCAACATGTTCGCCTGGAAACACCATATATTTT	CATCSPGNTIYF
NA	NA	TRBV4-3	TRBJ1-5	TGCGCCAGCAGCCAATCCGCGAATGGCAATCAGCCCCAGCATTTT	CASSQSANGNQPQHF
few	TRBD1	TRBV9	TRBJ1-3	TGTGCCAGCAGCGTAGGAGGGACAGGGGCTCGAAACACCATATATTTT	CASSVGGTGARNTIYF
once	NA	TRBV25-1	TRBJ2-2	TGTGCCAGCAGTGACAGGAAATCGGATTCCGGGGAGCTGTTTTTT	CASSDRKSDSGELFF
NA	NA	TRBV21-1	TRBJ1-1	TGTGCCAGCAGCAAAGTACGTCCAAACATGAACACTGAAGCTTTCTTT	CASSKVRPNMNTEAFF
NA	TRBD1	TRBV29-1	TRBJ2-1	TGCAGCGTTGAAGCGGGGACAGGGAGCTCCTACAATGAGCAGTTCTTC	CSVEAGTGSSYNEQFF
NA	TRBD2	TRBV19	TRBJ2-1	TGTGCCAGTAGTCGACGACTAGCGGATAGATACAATGAGCAGTTCTTC	CASSRRLADRYNEQFF
NA	TRBD1	TRBV7-2	TRBJ1-6	TGTGCCAGCAGGGGGGACAGGGTCTCGGCACCCCTCCACTTT	CASRGDRVSAPLHF
NA	NA	TRBV29-1	TRBJ1-3	TGCAGCGCCGGACAGAGCTCTGGAAACACCATATATTTT	CSAGQSSGNTIYF
NA	TRBD1	TRBV5-1	TRBJ2-1	TGCGCCAGCAGCTTGGCCTGGGACAGGGACAACAATGAGCAGTTCTTC	CASSLAWDRDNNEQFF
NA	TRBD1	TRBV30	TRBJ1-2	TGTGCCTGGTTCGACAGGGGGTTCTATGGCTACACCTTC	CAWFDRGFYGYTF
NA	TRBD2	TRBV4-3	TRBJ2-7	TGCGCCAGCAGCCAAGACCCCTCGCGGGAGGGTGTAGTCGAGCAGTACTTC	CASSQDPSREGVVEQYF